This entry lists 22 T cell receptor beta chains sequenced from one sample in a study of cytomegalovirus exposure and HLA in healthy donors. The PCR had 60 Vbeta and 13 Jbeta primers. The assay was immunoSEQ multiplex PCR, and TCRdb's table has in-frame clones only and misses some. Among some 200,000 clones, more than 65% were seen once, and the ten largest hold less than 2%. Sequenced input: PBMCs. These receptor sequences come from a girl between 10 and 17 years old in good health and CMV-seropositive.

The J gene is TRBJ2-7, the V gene TRBV7-6; 10 bases are a match to TRBD2. Unmatched junction bases numbered 3, after V lost 5 bases and J lost 2 bases. CDR1 and CDR2 (germline): SGHVS, FNYEAQ. The CDR3 totals 14 residues. The CDR3, as DNA: TGTGCCAGCAGCCCTAGCGGGGGCCCCTACGAGCAGTACTTC. This codes for CASSPSGGPYEQYF.

V usage is TRBV7-2 and J usage is TRBJ1-5; D is unclear. V was pared by 5 bases and J by 2 bases, with 16 bases between. CDR1 and CDR2 from the germline V gene are SGHTA and FQGNSA. The CDR3 length is 16 residues. CDR3: CASSPLAGSGNQPQHF. The CDR3 region has the DNA TGTGCCAGCAGCCCGCTGGCGGGCTCTGGCAATCAGCCCCAGCATTTT.

The V call is TRBV30, the J call TRBJ2-2; 12 bases agree with TRBD1. Germline CDR1 GTSNPN, CDR2 SVGIG (reference sequence). The junction had 8 bases not matched to a gene; V was cut back by 8 bases and J by 4 bases. The CDR3 extends over 15 amino acids. CDR3 amino acids: CAGRWDRGPTGELFF. The CDR3 nucleotides are TGTGCCGGTCGGTGGGACAGGGGGCCCACCGGGGAGCTGTTTTTT.

The rearrangement joins TRBV4-2 to TRBJ1-5; the D is unclear. Trimming cost V 0 bases and J 5 bases, with 17 bases left between them. The CDR3 has 17 amino acids. The germline V gene encodes CDR1 LGHNA and CDR2 YNFKEQ. CDR3 DNA sequence: TGTGCCAGCAGCCAAGATCCCGAACGGCCCGGGTATCAGCCCCAGCATTTT. It codes for CASSQDPERPGYQPQHF.

This clone was counted once. The chain links TRBV7-2 to TRBJ1-1; 8 nucleotides align to TRBD1. The CDR3 runs to 15 residues. CDR1 is SGHTA, CDR2 FQGNSA, per germline. J was trimmed by 5 bases and V by 5 bases; bases with no gene match: 10. CDR3 loop: CASSIQGAGGTEAFF. The CDR3, as DNA: TGTGCCAGCAGCATCCAGGGGGCCGGGGGAACTGAAGCTTTCTTT.

The rearrangement links TRBV2 to TRBJ1-5, with TRBD1 as a possible D gene (5 bases). CDR1 is SNHLY, CDR2 FYNNEI, per germline. V dropped 0 bases and J dropped 6 bases, with 18 bases sitting between them. This CDR3 is built from 17 residues. For the CDR3, the DNA is TGTGCCAGCAGTGAAGCGCTTCAGAGGCAGGGCGCTCAGCCCCAGCATTTT. Its translation: CASSEALQRQGAQPQHF.

V is TRBV10-1 and J is TRBJ2-2; 7 positions match TRBD1. The CDR3 loop spans 16 amino acids. V shed 3 bases, J shed 0 bases, and the junction held 4 bases outside the gene matches. Germline assignment: CDR1 WNHNN and CDR2 SYGVQD (reference sequence). CDR3 bases: TGCGCCAGCAGTGATCCCGGGACAGCGAACACCGGGGAGCTGTTTTTT. Protein product: CASSDPGTANTGELFF.

The chain employs TRBV13 and TRBJ2-7; 8 bases map to TRBD1. The CDR3 loop spans 16 amino acids. Trimming cost V 5 bases and J 4 bases; bases outside gene matches: 13. Germline V gene data show CDR1 as PRHDT and CDR2 as FYEKMQ (reference sequence). The CDR3 is CASSRSGTGGRYEQYF. The DNA for the CDR3 is TGTGCCAGCAGCAGAAGTGGGACAGGAGGGCGATACGAGCAGTACTTC.

This chain connects TRBV30 to TRBJ2-2; D perhaps matches TRBD2 (5 bases). Germline V gives CDR1 GTSNPN, CDR2 SVGIG (reference sequence). This CDR3 region has 16 residues. V lost 4 bases and J 1 base, leaving 16 bases between the germline ends. In nucleotides, the CDR3 is TGTGCCTGGAATCCCCCGGGGTGGCAGAACACCGGGGAGCTGTTTTTT. Amino acid sequence: CAWNPPGWQNTGELFF.

The rearrangement uses TRBV28 and TRBJ2-7, with D perhaps matching TRBD2 (6 bases). This CDR3 region has 12 residues. Trimming left V 3 bases short and J 4 bases short, with 7 bases between. Germline V gene lookup returns CDR1 MDHEN and CDR2 SYDVKM. CDR3 DNA: TGTGCCAGCAGTTTGGAGGGGTACGAGCAGTACTTC. Translation: CASSLEGYEQYF.

The chain combines TRBV6-5 with TRBJ1-2; TRBD1 might be the D (6 bases). V dropped 6 bases and J dropped 2 bases, with 19 bases sitting between them. Germline V lookup: CDR1 MNHEY, CDR2 SVGAGI. The CDR3 is 16 residues long. As DNA, the CDR3 is TGTGCCAGCAGCTACAACGGACAGAAACTAAACTATGGCTACACCTTC. Encoded protein: CASSYNGQKLNYGYTF.

The chain couples TRBV5-4 to TRBJ1-2; D is perhaps TRBD1 (5 bases). V lost 6 bases and J 4 bases, leaving 13 bases between the germline ends. This CDR3 is 13 amino acids long. Germline loops: CDR1 SGHNT, CDR2 YYREEE (reference sequence). CDR3 loop: CASTREGRYGYTF. The CDR3 nucleotides are TGTGCCAGCACCAGGGAGGGCCGCTATGGCTACACCTTC.

Points on this clone: Mismatch with germline at one junction end may stem from a read error. CDR3: CASSEEGGAYSPLHF. The CDR3 bases are TGCGCCAGCAGCGAAGAAGGGGGCGCATATTCACCCCTCCACTTT. This rearrangement joins TRBV4-3 to TRBJ1-6; 7 positions agree with TRBD1. This CDR3 comprises 15 residues. CDR1 and CDR2 (germline): LGHNA, YSLEER.

This chain connects TRBV6-4 to TRBJ2-7; TRBD2 matches 16 bases. Trimming removed 7 bases from V and 4 bases from J; junction bases left unmatched: 10. Germline CDR1 MRHNA, CDR2 SNTAGT. The CDR3 covers 17 residues. The CDR3 loop is CASTPGLAGGLGYEQYF. The DNA of the CDR3 is TGTGCCAGCACCCCGGGACTAGCGGGGGGGCTCGGGTACGAGCAGTACTTC.

The chain joins TRBV14 to TRBJ1-6, with D hard to call. The CDR3 is 13 residues long. V was cut by 4 bases and J by 10 bases, with 11 bases left in between. Germline V gene lookup returns CDR1 SGHDN and CDR2 FVKESK. CDR3 coding DNA: TGTGCCAGCAGCCTCAGTACAACCTCACCCCTCCACTTT. Amino acid sequence: CASSLSTTSPLHF. The variable domain in full, with the rest retrieved from reference TRBV14 and TRBJ1-6, is EAGVTQFPSHSVIEKGQTVTLRCDPISGHDNLYWYRRVMGKEIKFLLHFVKESKQDESGMPNNRFLAERTGGTYSTLKVQPAELEDSGVYFCASSLSTTSPLHFGNGTRLTVT.

The chain combines TRBV5-6 with TRBJ1-2; D possibly corresponds to TRBD1 (6 bases). Germline loops: CDR1 SGHDT, CDR2 YYEEEE. The CDR3 spans 14 residues. The V and J ends lost 0 bases and 5 bases respectively, with 11 bases between them. The chain's CDR3 is CASSLGGQPYGYTF. In DNA form, the CDR3 reads TGTGCCAGCAGCTTGGGTGGACAGCCGTATGGCTACACCTTC.

The gene calls are TRBV7-2 and TRBJ2-3; the D is unclear. Germline assignment: CDR1 SGHTA and CDR2 FQGNSA. This CDR3 has 15 amino acids. Trimming left V 5 bases short and J 1 base short, with 13 bases between. CDR3 in DNA: TGTGCCAGCAGCCTAGTGGATGAGGGCACAGATACGCAGTATTTT. Protein sequence: CASSLVDEGTDTQYF.

The CDR3 reads CASSVGDSLYGYTF. The CDR3 bases are TGTGCCAGCAGTGTCGGGGACAGTCTCTATGGCTACACCTTC. The gene calls are TRBV6-5 and TRBJ1-2, with TRBD1 matching over 7 bases. CDR1 MNHEY and CDR2 SVGAGI come from the germline V gene. There are 14 residues in the CDR3. The ends lost 5 bases at V and 4 bases at J; junction bases unmatched: 7.

This sequence joins TRBV5-4 and TRBJ1-1; D is undetermined. Germline-derived CDR1 and CDR2 are SGHNT and YYREEE (reference sequence). CDR3 length equals 13 residues. Trimming stripped 4 bases from V and 5 bases from J, with 12 bases between. The CDR3 loop reads CASSPTGPTEAFF. Written as DNA, the CDR3 is TGTGCCAGCAGCCCGACGGGTCCAACTGAAGCTTTCTTT.

This sequence joins TRBV5-1 and TRBJ1-1; 11 nucleotides match TRBD1. Germline CDR1 and CDR2: SGHRS and YFSETQ. Trimming cost V 0 bases and J 3 bases; bases outside gene matches: 7. This CDR3 region has 17 residues. In nucleotides, the CDR3 is TGCGCCAGCAGCTTGGCGGCGGCGGACAGGGGGCACACTGAAGCTTTCTTT. Protein: CASSLAAADRGHTEAFF.

Only a few counts were recorded for this clone. This chain links TRBV5-8 with TRBJ1-2, with D unresolved. V gave up 1 base and J gave up 14 bases, with 12 bases separating them. The CDR3 totals 11 residues. From germline, CDR1 is SGHTS and CDR2 YDEGEE. The CDR3 region is CASSLTGPLTF. The CDR3 region has the DNA TGTGCCAGCAGCTTGACTGGGCCCTTGACCTTC.

The table lists this clone with a few counts. This sequence joins TRBV11-2 and TRBJ1-6, with a weak D call TRBD1 (6 bases). Germline assignment: CDR1 SGHAT and CDR2 FQNNGV. V was trimmed by 4 bases and J by 10 bases, leaving 11 bases between them. CDR3 length: 13 residues. The CDR3 loop reads CASSYTGYSPLHF. CDR3 DNA sequence: TGTGCCAGCAGCTATACAGGGTACTCACCCCTCCACTTT. The complete variable domain, with remaining parts taken from reference TRBV11-2 and TRBJ1-6, reads EAGVAQSPRYKIIEKRQSVAFWCNPISGHATLYWYQQILGQGPKLLIQFQNNGVVDDSQLPKDRFSAERLKGVDSTLKIQPAKLEDSAVYLCASSYTGYSPLHFGNGTRLTVT.